These T cell receptor beta chains were read from a single sample in a study of blood T cell repertoires in COVID-19. Libraries were prepared by immunoSEQ multiplex PCR; TCRdb keeps only in-frame clonotypes and omits some of them. The table has around 16,000 clones, around nine tenths seen once. The material sequenced was peripheral blood. The receptors come from a human donor in a cohort sampled during active COVID-19. Both conserved end residues are part of each CDR3. A D gene is named only where the DNA matches it firmly. Expanded clones get a size class; other rows say once, few or many, or leave the size out.

D gene,clone size,V gene,J gene,CDR3 DNA,CDR3 protein
NA,NA,TRBV12-3/TRBV12-4,TRBJ1-2,TGTGCCAGCAGTTTGTACAGATATGGCTACACCTTC,CASSLYRYGYTF
TRBD2,NA,TRBV3-1/TRBV3-2,TRBJ2-1,TGTGCCAGCACCTCTAGCGGGGGGGCCTACAATGAGCAGTTCTTC,CASTSSGGAYNEQFF
NA,NA,TRBV15,TRBJ1-2,TGTGCCACCAGCGGAGGGACCCTTCGGGGTATTGGTGGCTACACCTTC,CATSGGTLRGIGGYTF
NA,NA,TRBV6-5,TRBJ1-6,TGTGCCAGCGCAGTCTCCCCTAATTCACCCCTCCACTTT,CASAVSPNSPLHF
TRBD1,once,TRBV7-6,TRBJ1-4,TGTGCCAGCAGCCCCGGACAGGGGGCTAATGAAAAACTGTTTTTT,CASSPGQGANEKLFF
NA,NA,TRBV10-3,TRBJ2-3,TGTGCCATCAAACCAGGGGATCCTAGCACAGATACGCAGTATTTT,CAIKPGDPSTDTQYF
NA,few,TRBV7-2,TRBJ1-5,TGTGCCAGCAGCTCCGAGGGAGGTGCCGAGTGGCCCCAGCATTTT,CASSSEGGAEWPQHF
NA,NA,TRBV2,TRBJ1-1,TGTGCCAGCCGCGGGGAGGACACTGAAGCTTTCTTT,CASRGEDTEAFF
TRBD1,once,TRBV19,TRBJ1-2,TGTGCCAGTAATAACAGGGGGCACGGTGGCTACACCTTC,CASNNRGHGGYTF
NA,NA,TRBV5-1,TRBJ2-4,TGCGCCAGCAGCCCTGGGGTTGAGGGAAGGAACATTCAGTACTTC,CASSPGVEGRNIQYF
TRBD1,NA,TRBV10-3,TRBJ2-2,TGTGCCATCAGTCCAGGACAGGGGAGCACCGGGGAGCTGTTTTTT,CAISPGQGSTGELFF
TRBD1,NA,TRBV6-1,TRBJ1-2,TGTGCCAGCAGTGCACGGACAGGGGGTACCACGGGTGGCTACACCTTC,CASSARTGGTTGGYTF
TRBD2,NA,TRBV3-1/TRBV3-2,TRBJ2-1,TGTGCCAGCAGCCCAACCTCTAGCGGGGGGGCCTATGAGCAGTTCTTC,CASSPTSSGGAYEQFF
NA,NA,TRBV6-5,TRBJ2-5,TGTGCCAGCGACAGGAGAGGGCAAGAGACCCAGTACTTC,CASDRRGQETQYF
TRBD1,NA,TRBV6-6,TRBJ2-7,TGTGCCAGCAGTTACTCTCGGGACAGGTACGAGCAGTACTTC,CASSYSRDRYEQYF
TRBD2,NA,TRBV4-2,TRBJ2-3,TGTGCCAGCAGCCGCTCCGGGACTAGCGGGGTTGTTTGGCAGTATTTT,CASSRSGTSGVVWQYF
NA,NA,TRBV6-6,TRBJ1-5,TGTGCCAGTAGTCCCCATGGGACTAGATATAGCAATCAGCCCCAGCATTTT,CASSPHGTRYSNQPQHF
TRBD2,NA,TRBV12-5,TRBJ2-7,TGTGCTAGTGGTTTGGGCCCGGGACTAGCGGATATCGAGCAGTACTTC,CASGLGPGLADIEQYF
NA,NA,TRBV7-9,TRBJ1-1,TGTGCCAGCAGCTTGGAGGCTGAAGCTTTCTTT,CASSLEAEAFF
TRBD1,medium-sized,TRBV7-9,TRBJ1-2,TGTGCCAGCAGCTTAACGGCAGGGGGCCACTATGGCTACACCTTC,CASSLTAGGHYGYTF
TRBD2,NA,TRBV6-2/TRBV6-3,TRBJ2-5,TGTGCCAGCAGCCCTGGAGCGGGGGGGCCCGTAGAGACCCAGTACTTC,CASSPGAGGPVETQYF
NA,once,TRBV3-1/TRBV3-2,TRBJ2-5,TGTGCCAGCACCCCGGGACTCTCACCCCCAGAGACCCAGTACTTC,CASTPGLSPPETQYF
TRBD1,NA,TRBV19,TRBJ2-7,TGTGCCAGTAGTATAACAGGGGTGGAGTCCTACGAGCAGTACTTC,CASSITGVESYEQYF
TRBD2,NA,TRBV11-2,TRBJ2-3,TGTGCCAGCAGCTTAGGGGCGGGGGACACAGATACGCAGTATTTT,CASSLGAGDTDTQYF
NA,NA,TRBV5-6,TRBJ1-4,TGTGCCAGCAGCTTGGCAGCAGGGTTAGAAAAACTGTTTTTT,CASSLAAGLEKLFF
NA,few,TRBV7-8,TRBJ2-1,TGTGCCAGCAGCTCGTCCCAGTTCGGGGGGCAGTTCTTC,CASSSSQFGGQFF
TRBD2,once,TRBV6-6,TRBJ2-3,TGTGCCAGCGCCGTAGCGGGGGGCACTAGCACAGATACGCAGTATTTT,CASAVAGGTSTDTQYF
NA,NA,TRBV6-1,TRBJ1-6,TGTGCCAGCAGTGAAGCGCTGGCAGGGCCCTATAATTCACCCCTCCACTTT,CASSEALAGPYNSPLHF
TRBD1,NA,TRBV7-6,TRBJ1-3,TGTGCCAGCAGCTCCCCTCGGCAGGGGGAGTATGGAAACACCATATATTTT,CASSSPRQGEYGNTIYF
TRBD2,NA,TRBV9,TRBJ2-3,TGTGCCAGCAGCGTAGGGGCTAGCGGGGGGACATCTGGCACAGATACGCAGTATTTT,CASSVGASGGTSGTDTQYF
NA,NA,TRBV7-9,TRBJ2-3,TGTGCCAGCAGCTTAGGGGCCAGGGATACGCAGTATTTT,CASSLGARDTQYF
TRBD1,once,TRBV7-3,TRBJ2-3,TGTGCCAGCAGCTCTGGACAGGGAACCACAGATACGCAGTATTTT,CASSSGQGTTDTQYF
TRBD2,NA,TRBV3-1/TRBV3-2,TRBJ2-2,TGTGCCAGCAGCCCCGCCGGGACGACTAGCGGGGGGTCCCGTAGTACCGGGGAGCTGTTTTTT,CASSPAGTTSGGSRSTGELFF
NA,NA,TRBV6-5,TRBJ2-1,TGTGCCAGCAGAGCCCGGGTATCAGGACGGGGTGAGCAGTTCTTC,CASRARVSGRGEQFF
TRBD2,NA,TRBV2,TRBJ2-5,TGTGCCAGCGGGGGACTAGCGGTGCAAGAGACCCAGTACTTC,CASGGLAVQETQYF
NA,NA,TRBV7-9,TRBJ1-2,TGTGCCAGCAGCACTACAGGCTATGGCTACACCTTC,CASSTTGYGYTF
TRBD1,NA,TRBV6-1,TRBJ1-6,TGTGCCAGCAGTGAACAGGGGGGTTTTGATAATTCACCCCTCCACTTT,CASSEQGGFDNSPLHF
TRBD1,NA,TRBV30,TRBJ1-2,TGTGCCTGGAGGTCAGAGGGGGCGAACTATGGCTACACCTTC,CAWRSEGANYGYTF
NA,NA,TRBV4-1,TRBJ1-1,TGCGCCAGCAGCCAAGATTGGACAGTTGAAGCTTTCTTT,CASSQDWTVEAFF
NA,NA,TRBV12-5,TRBJ2-1,TGTGCTAGTGGTCCTGAGGTTGGGTTTAATGAGCAGTTCTTC,CASGPEVGFNEQFF
TRBD1,NA,TRBV7-2,TRBJ2-5,TGTGCCAGCAGCTCCAACTCGGGACAGCAAGAGTCCCAGTACTTC,CASSSNSGQQESQYF
NA,NA,TRBV2,TRBJ2-2,TGTGCCAGCATCAGCGTCCCCGGGGAGCTGTTTTTT,CASISVPGELFF
TRBD1,NA,TRBV7-8,TRBJ2-7,TGTGCCAGCAGCACCCGACCGGGACAGGGGGACTACGAGCAGTACTTC,CASSTRPGQGDYEQYF
TRBD2,NA,TRBV7-7,TRBJ2-5,TGTGCCAGCAGCTTGGGTACTAGCGGGGGGGCTGGGCAGCGAGAGACCCAGTACTTC,CASSLGTSGGAGQRETQYF
TRBD1,NA,TRBV3-1/TRBV3-2,TRBJ1-4,TGTGCCAGCAGCCAAGAGGGGACAGGGGAAAAACTGTTTTTT,CASSQEGTGEKLFF
TRBD2,NA,TRBV14,TRBJ2-5,TGTGCCAGCAGCCAAGTGTCTAGCGGGGTCGAGACCCAGTACTTC,CASSQVSSGVETQYF
NA,NA,TRBV6-6,TRBJ1-2,TGTGCCAGCAGTCAGGAGGCGTACTATGGCTACACCTTC,CASSQEAYYGYTF
NA,NA,TRBV6-2/TRBV6-3,TRBJ2-7,TGTGCCAGCAGTTCGGCCACCATAACGGGCGAGCAGTACTTC,CASSSATITGEQYF
TRBD2,once,TRBV19,TRBJ2-1,TGTGCCAGTAGTAAGACTAGCGGGGGGGTCCAATTCTTC,CASSKTSGGVQFF
NA,once,TRBV7-9,TRBJ2-7,TGTGCCAGCAGCTTAGGGGGGCCGGGGGGCTACGAGCAGTACTTC,CASSLGGPGGYEQYF
TRBD1,NA,TRBV5-1,TRBJ2-6,TGCGCCAGCAGCCCCGGGACAGGGGGCTGGGCCAACGTCCTGACTTTC,CASSPGTGGWANVLTF
TRBD1,NA,TRBV19,TRBJ1-5,TGTGCCAGTGTGGACAGGGCCTCTTATAGCAATCAGCCCCAGCATTTT,CASVDRASYSNQPQHF
NA,NA,TRBV3-1/TRBV3-2,TRBJ1-2,TGTGCCAGCAGCCAAGATACCTCAGGGTGGATGGTCTATGGCTACACCTTC,CASSQDTSGWMVYGYTF
NA,NA,TRBV15,TRBJ1-1,TGTGCCACCAGCAGAGCGGGCGGGGCGAGATTCACTGAAGCTTTCTTT,CATSRAGGARFTEAFF
NA,NA,TRBV7-8,TRBJ2-5,TGTGCCAGCAGCTTGGCGGGCGGACACCAAGAGACCCAGTACTTC,CASSLAGGHQETQYF
TRBD1,NA,TRBV5-5,TRBJ2-7,TGTGCCAGCAGCTTCCAACCGGACAGGGGAGGCGAGCAGTACTTC,CASSFQPDRGGEQYF
NA,NA,TRBV6-5,TRBJ1-5,TGTGCCAGCAGCCCGCGGGGGACCGTGGTTCAGCCCCAGCATTTT,CASSPRGTVVQPQHF
NA,NA,TRBV7-2,TRBJ1-2,TGTGCCAGCAGCCAACACAGGGACAATGGCTACACCTTC,CASSQHRDNGYTF
NA,NA,TRBV3-1/TRBV3-2,TRBJ1-1,TGTGCCAGCACCAACCGGGCAGGGCAAGCTTTCTTT,CASTNRAGQAFF